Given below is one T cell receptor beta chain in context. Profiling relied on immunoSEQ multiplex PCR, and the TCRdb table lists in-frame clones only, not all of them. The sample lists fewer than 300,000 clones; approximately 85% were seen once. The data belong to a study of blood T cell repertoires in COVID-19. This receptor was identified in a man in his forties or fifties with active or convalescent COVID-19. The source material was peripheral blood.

CDR3 loop: CASSYSGTVDHYGYTF. In nucleotides, the CDR3 is TGTGCCAGCAGTTATTCGGGAACAGTTGATCACTATGGCTACACCTTC. The gene calls are TRBV6-5 and TRBJ1-2; D is unresolved. Germline V gene lookup returns CDR1 MNHEY and CDR2 SVGAGI. This CDR3 region has 16 residues. Trimming pared 3 bases from V and 3 bases from J, leaving 17 bases between.